The 18 T cell receptor beta chains listed next were all sequenced from one sample in a study of cytomegalovirus exposure and HLA in healthy donors. PCR primers comprised 60 Vbeta and 13 Jbeta primers. TCRdb's copy holds only in-frame clones and misses some; the assay was immunoSEQ multiplex PCR. The data hold more than 150,000 clones, with roughly 77% observed a single time. Specimen: PBMCs. These receptors originate from a woman in her twenties or thirties in good health and CMV-seropositive.

The count of this clone is one. The V call is TRBV7-6, the J call TRBJ2-7, with 7 bases lining up with TRBD2. With 3 bases clipped from V and 0 bases from J, the junction kept 5 bases outside the gene matches. The CDR3 runs to 15 residues. The germline CDR1 and CDR2 sequences are SGHVS and FNYEAQ. The DNA for the CDR3 is TGTGCCAGCAGCTTGGCGCGGGGGAGCTCCTACGAGCAGTACTTC. Translated: CASSLARGSSYEQYF.

CDR3 loop: CASSYRSAAGELFF. In DNA form, the CDR3 reads TGTGCCAGCAGTTACAGGTCAGCGGCGGGGGAGCTGTTTTTT. The chain links TRBV6-5 to TRBJ2-2, with D possibly being TRBD2 (5 bases). The germline V gene has CDR1 MNHEY and CDR2 SVGAGI. V lost 2 bases, J lost 8 bases, and 12 bases lay in between. The CDR3 extends over 14 amino acids.

The genes are TRBV11-2 and TRBJ1-1; TRBD1 aligns across 8 bases. The junction had 14 bases not matched to a gene; V was cut back by 5 bases and J by 3 bases. The CDR3 is 17 residues long. The germline gives CDR1 SGHAT, CDR2 FQNNGV. The CDR3 DNA reads TGTGCCAGCAGCCGGAAAGCCGACAGGGGCCCCGACACTGAAGCTTTCTTT. Translating it yields CASSRKADRGPDTEAFF.

The chain is built from TRBV4-3 and TRBJ1-2; D not resolved. Germline lookup yields CDR1 LGHNA and CDR2 YSLEER. V was shortened by 0 bases and J by 4 bases, with 3 bases between the two germline ends. CDR3 length: 12 residues. The CDR3 bases are TGCGCCAGCAGCCAAGATAGCTATGGCTACACCTTC. Residues: CASSQDSYGYTF.

Only one count was recorded for this clone. CDR3 protein: CAWSVRQFNEKLFF. Here the CDR3 DNA reads TGTGCCTGGAGTGTCAGGCAGTTTAATGAAAAACTGTTTTTT. The chain is built from TRBV30 and TRBJ1-4; D unclear. Per the germline V gene, CDR1 is GTSNPN and CDR2 is SVGIG (reference sequence). The CDR3 is made up of 14 amino acids. Trimming removed 0 bases at V and 4 bases at J, with 9 bases between.

J is TRBJ1-6 and V is TRBV4-3; TRBD1 agrees at 7 bases. CDR3 length equals 15 residues. With V trimmed by 2 bases and J by 6 bases, 4 bases remained unmatched. Germline V lookup: CDR1 LGHNA, CDR2 YSLEER. CDR3 nucleotide sequence: TGCGCCAGCAGCCAACAAACAGGGGTTAATTCACCCCTCCACTTT. Protein product: CASSQQTGVNSPLHF.

This chain links TRBV6-5 with TRBJ2-2; tentative D call: TRBD1 (7 bases). V was clipped by 8 bases and J by 0 bases, with 13 bases between them. Per the germline V gene, CDR1 is MNHEY and CDR2 is SVGAGI. This CDR3 comprises 15 residues. The CDR3 here is CASQGGGANTGELFF. The CDR3 DNA reads as TGTGCCAGCCAAGGGGGCGGGGCGAACACCGGGGAGCTGTTTTTT.

The V and J genes are TRBV6-6 and TRBJ2-7, with D perhaps matching TRBD1 (5 bases). The length of the CDR3 is 12 residues. Germline CDR1 MNHNY, CDR2 SVGAGI (reference sequence). Trimming cost V 5 bases and J 5 bases, with 10 bases left between them. The CDR3, as DNA: TGTGCCAGCAGTCCCCAGGGCCACGAGCAGTACTTC. It codes for CASSPQGHEQYF.

The V gene is TRBV13, the J gene TRBJ2-7; TRBD2 matches at 8 bases. Germline V CDR1 and CDR2: PRHDT, FYEKMQ (reference sequence). J gave up 5 bases and V 6 bases, and 6 bases lay outside the gene matches. The CDR3 totals 13 residues. CDR3 nucleotides: TGTGCCAGCAGTCCTAAGCGGGGGCACGAGCAGTACTTC. Translated: CASSPKRGHEQYF.

V and J are TRBV4-1 and TRBJ2-5; 9 positions agree with TRBD2. From germline, CDR1 is MGHRA and CDR2 YSYEKL. Losses at the gene ends were 2 bases for V and 6 bases for J; bases not matched to a gene: 4. The CDR3 is 14 amino acids. CDR3 sequence reads: CASSQPTSGKTQYF. CDR3 coding DNA: TGCGCCAGCAGCCAACCGACTAGCGGAAAGACCCAGTACTTC.

In the case of this clone: This same CDR3 is encoded by further DNA sequences in the sample. The chain is built from TRBV9 and TRBJ2-3; 11 positions agree with TRBD2. V lost 4 bases to trimming and J lost 2 bases; unmatched junction nucleotides: 3. CDR3 length: 15 amino acids. CDR1 is SGDLS, CDR2 YYNGEE, per germline. The CDR3: CASSLAGGNTDTQYF. The DNA for the CDR3 is TGTGCCAGCAGCCTAGCGGGGGGAAACACAGATACGCAGTATTTT. Based on the CDR3 plus reference TRBV9 and TRBJ2-3, the full variable domain is DSGVTQTPKHLITATGQRVTLRCSPRSGDLSVYWYQQSLDQGLQFLIQYYNGEERAKGNILERFSAQQFPDLHSELNLSSLELGDSALYFCASSLAGGNTDTQYFGPGTRLTVL.

This sequence joins TRBV14 and TRBJ2-1, with 9 bases matching TRBD1. Per germline, CDR1 SGHDN and CDR2 FVKESK. The V gene end was trimmed by 5 bases and the J gene end by 4 bases; junction bases not matched to a gene: 6. The CDR3 runs 15 residues. The CDR3 DNA follows: TGTGCCAGCAGCTATGGACAGGGGCGATACAATGAGCAGTTCTTC. It encodes CASSYGQGRYNEQFF. Full variable domain (rest looked up from reference TRBV14 and TRBJ2-1): EAGVTQFPSHSVIEKGQTVTLRCDPISGHDNLYWYRRVMGKEIKFLLHFVKESKQDESGMPNNRFLAERTGGTYSTLKVQPAELEDSGVYFCASSYGQGRYNEQFFGPGTRLTVL.

This clone occurred once. The rearrangement links TRBV7-2 to TRBJ2-2, with 10 positions matching TRBD1. Germline V gives CDR1 SGHTA, CDR2 FQGNSA. V lost 9 bases, J lost 4 bases, and 14 bases stayed unmatched. The CDR3 consists of 17 residues. This chain's CDR3 is CARPTLDRGVSTGELFF. The DNA for the CDR3 is TGTGCCAGACCAACGTTGGACAGGGGGGTTAGCACCGGGGAGCTGTTTTTT.

The rearrangement joins TRBV4-3 to TRBJ2-5, with 7 bases identical to TRBD1. The J call may be faulty, since TRBJ2-7 better matches the DNA end. This CDR3 comprises 15 residues. The germline CDR1 and CDR2 sequences are LGHNA and YSLEER. The CDR3 DNA reads TGCGCCAGCAGCCAACCCAGCAGGGACAGCTACGAGCAGTACTTC. Protein product: CASSQPSRDSYEQYF.

The rearrangement links TRBV5-1 to TRBJ2-7; maybe TRBD2 (5 bases). V lost 7 bases to trimming and J lost 0 bases, with 11 bases between them. The CDR3 sequence is 13 residues long. Germline lookup yields CDR1 SGHRS and CDR2 YFSETQ. CDR3: CASCTGISYEQYF. CDR3 DNA: TGCGCCAGCTGTACCGGGATCTCCTACGAGCAGTACTTC.

This sequence joins TRBV25-1 and TRBJ1-1, with TRBD1 as a possible D gene (5 bases). Germline CDR1 is MGHDK and CDR2 is SYGVNS. V dropped 4 bases and J dropped 5 bases, with 11 bases sitting between them. There are 13 residues in the CDR3. CDR3 coding DNA: TGTGCCAGCAGTGTCTGGGGCGGAACTGAAGCTTTCTTT. It translates to CASSVWGGTEAFF.

This sequence joins TRBV11-3 and TRBJ2-1; 10 nucleotides match TRBD2. Unmatched junction bases numbered 9, after V lost 1 base and J lost 6 bases. The CDR3 covers 17 residues. CDR1 SGHNT and CDR2 YENEEA come from the germline V gene. This CDR3 is CASSLGVSSGGINEQFF. The CDR3 DNA is TGTGCCAGCAGCTTAGGGGTTTCTAGCGGGGGTATCAATGAGCAGTTCTTC.

The chain joins TRBV28 to TRBJ1-2; the D gene is possibly TRBD1 (6 bases). Trimming left V 2 bases short and J 0 bases short, with 22 bases between. Germline assignment: CDR1 MDHEN and CDR2 SYDVKM. The CDR3 contains 19 residues. The CDR3 loop reads CASSLDPWTDGVPNYGYTF. The CDR3 DNA sequence: TGTGCCAGCAGTTTAGACCCATGGACAGATGGAGTGCCTAACTATGGCTACACCTTC.